This T cell receptor (beta chain) was sequenced for a study of identical twins. One entry per CDR3 protein, called by TCRdb with MiXCR from the 5' RACE reads. The table lists approximately 700,000 distinct CDR3 sequences, 5.5% to 6.5% of them singletons. V gave up 4 bases and J gave up 0 bases; unmatched junction bases: 12. This CDR3 contains 19 residues. The germline V gene has CDR1 ENHRY and CDR2 SYGVKD. The gene calls are TRBV10-3 and TRBJ2-1; 10 nucleotides line up with TRBD2. Sequencing input: naive T cells sorted from blood. This receptor was taken from a man younger than 35 in good health. The CDR3 region is CAISVPTSGSLSSYNEQFF. The CDR3, as DNA: TGTGCCATCAGTGTACCGACTAGCGGGTCCTTAAGCTCCTACAATGAGCAGTTCTTC.